Listed here are 22 T cell receptor beta chains from one sample, sequenced in a study of regulatory T cells in long-lasting Graves disease. The authors built TCR beta libraries using iRepertoire HTBI primers and Arm-PCR of CDR3 regions. TCRdb ran MiXCR on the multiplex PCR reads and lists one entry per CDR3 protein. Here the sample spans roughly 250,000 distinct CDR3 sequences, 15% to 20% being singletons. Regarding time point: newly diagnosed GD, antithyroid drugs for less than 3 months. Making the TCR library involved RNA that had been extracted from PBMCs. The same specimen was also included in a second study, on T cells in Graves' hyperthyroidism and ophthalmopathy.

The sequencing used peripheral blood mononuclear cells (PBMCs), collected at new diagnosis, from a patient treated with antithyroid drugs. The receptors come from a woman younger than 45 with Graves disease.

Notes on this clonotype: It differs at one base from a far larger clone, so likely a read error. The genes are TRBV7-8 and TRBJ1-1, with D maybe TRBD1 (5 bases). The CDR3 has 16 residues. CDR1 and CDR2 (germline): SGHVS, FQNEAQ. For the CDR3, the DNA is TGTGCCAGCAACTTAGGTCTTGGGGCTGGGATCACTGAAGCTTTCTTT. The encoded protein is CASNLGLGAGITEAFF.

The V call is TRBV20-1, the J call TRBJ2-3; possible D gene TRBD2, 5 bases. The CDR3 covers 13 residues. CDR1 is DFQATT and CDR2 is SNEGSKA in the germline V gene (reference sequence). V lost 3 bases and J 3 bases, leaving 10 bases between the germline ends. DNA for the CDR3: TGCAGTGCTAGCGGGGTGTTAACAGATACGCAGTATTTT. Amino acids: CSASGVLTDTQYF.

This rearrangement joins TRBV12-3 or TRBV12-4 to TRBJ1-4; 7 nucleotides agree with TRBD1. This CDR3 is 16 amino acids long. V was clipped by 6 bases and J by 1 base; unmatched bases: 8. The CDR3 sequence: CASRPDRVVTNEKLFF. In DNA form, the CDR3 reads TGTGCCAGCAGACCCGACAGGGTCGTAACTAATGAAAAACTGTTTTTT.

Note on this clonotype: A far more abundant clone sits one base away, making this likely a read error. The CDR3 here is CASSADNQETQFF. In nucleotides, the CDR3 is TGTGCCAGCAGTGCGGACAATCAGGAGACCCAGTTCTTC. The chain is built from TRBV2 and TRBJ2-1, with TRBD1 as a possible D gene (5 bases). This CDR3 has 13 residues. V lost 4 bases and J 13 bases, leaving 17 bases between the germline ends. Germline CDR1 SNHLY, CDR2 FYNNEI.

This clonotype came up many times. The chain uses TRBV14 and TRBJ1-3, with TRBD1 identical over 7 bases. CDR3 length: 15 residues. Germline values: CDR1 SGHDN, CDR2 FVKESK. Trimming at V came to 0 bases and at J to 4 bases, leaving 3 bases not matched to a gene. The CDR3 loop is CASSQEQGYGNTIYF. The CDR3, as DNA: TGTGCCAGCAGCCAAGAACAGGGGTACGGAAACACCATATATTTT.

This clonotype was picked up many times. The V gene is TRBV7-3, the J gene TRBJ1-1, with unresolved D. V was clipped by 4 bases and J by 4 bases, with 10 bases between them. This CDR3 is built from 13 residues. Per the germline V gene, CDR1 is SGHTA and CDR2 is FQGTGA. In DNA form, the CDR3 reads TGTGCCAGCAGCTCCGGGTCCGTCACTGAAGCTTTCTTT. Its translation: CASSSGSVTEAFF.

This clonotype was counted ten times or more. The genes are TRBV12-3 or TRBV12-4 and TRBJ2-5, with a weak D call TRBD1 (6 bases). V was clipped by 4 bases and J by 0 bases, with 24 bases between them. The CDR3 is 19 amino acids. CDR3 sequence (DNA): TGTGCCAGCAGTTACGTTTCGACAGGTCCCGTGGAGGACCAAGAGACCCAGTACTTC. Residues: CASSYVSTGPVEDQETQYF.

A few counts support this clonotype. V and J are TRBV24-1 and TRBJ2-3; 9 nucleotides align to TRBD2. CDR3 size: 16 residues. Germline CDR1 is KGHDR and CDR2 is SFDVKD. V lost 3 bases to trimming and J lost 2 bases; unmatched junction nucleotides: 5. The CDR3 loop is CATSDNRGGVTDTQYF. CDR3 coding DNA: TGTGCCACCAGTGATAATCGCGGGGGGGTCACAGATACGCAGTATTTT.

This clonotype appeared many times. The chain combines TRBV18 with TRBJ1-1; D is unclear. Trimming stripped 8 bases from V and 0 bases from J, with 10 bases between. CDR1 is KGHSH, CDR2 LQKENI, per germline. The CDR3 sequence is 13 residues long. This CDR3 is CASSGLMNTEAFF. As DNA, the CDR3 is TGTGCCAGCAGTGGACTCATGAACACTGAAGCTTTCTTT.

At least ten counts were recorded for this clonotype. The gene calls are TRBV5-5 and TRBJ2-1, with 8 bases identical to TRBD1. The CDR3 consists of 17 residues. Germline CDR1 is SGHKS and CDR2 is YYEKEE (reference sequence). V lost 5 bases to trimming and J lost 4 bases; unmatched junction nucleotides: 14. CDR3 protein: CASSTGGEQGGYNEQFF. CDR3 in DNA: TGTGCCAGCAGTACCGGCGGGGAACAGGGGGGTTACAATGAGCAGTTCTTC.

This clonotype was seen many times. The chain employs TRBV9 and TRBJ1-6; D uncertain. The CDR3 covers 15 residues. The V gene's germline CDR1 is SGDLS and CDR2 YYNGEE. Trimming cost V 5 bases and J 9 bases, with 18 bases left between them. The CDR3 coding sequence is TGTGCCAGCAGTGAGGGTAGGTCGTCTGTTTCACCCCTCCACTTT. Residues: CASSEGRSSVSPLHF. Using reference TRBV9 and TRBJ1-6 for the parts outside the CDR3, the full variable domain is DSGVTQTPKHLITATGQRVTLRCSPRSGDLSVYWYQQSLDQGLQFLIQYYNGEERAKGNILERFSAQQFPDLHSELNLSSLELGDSALYFCASSEGRSSVSPLHFGNGTRLTVT.

This clonotype was seen ten or more times. This chain joins TRBV9 and TRBJ2-3; no definite D call. Germline V CDR1 and CDR2: SGDLS, YYNGEE. This CDR3 comprises 14 residues. The V gene lost 0 bases and the J gene lost 0 bases, with 5 bases spanning the gap. Here the CDR3 reads CASSVGVSTDTQYF. CDR3 coding DNA: TGTGCCAGCAGCGTAGGGGTGAGCACAGATACGCAGTATTTT.

This clonotype was found many times. In DNA form, the CDR3 reads TGTGCCAGCAGAGGCGGGAGTTCTGGAAACACCATATATTTT. Translation gives CASRGGSSGNTIYF. The V gene is TRBV6-1, the J gene TRBJ1-3; D gene ambiguous. The CDR3 runs 14 residues. Germline loops: CDR1 MNHNS, CDR2 SASEGT. The ends were cut back, 6 bases at V and 1 base at J, with 10 bases in the middle.

This clonotype has at least ten counts. The chain joins TRBV3-1 to TRBJ2-5; D unresolved. In germline, CDR1 is LGHDT, CDR2 YNNKEL (reference sequence). This CDR3 spans 13 amino acids. Between the trimmed V and J ends, which lost 5 bases and 2 bases, there was a span of 9 bases. In DNA form, the CDR3 reads TGTGCCAGCAGCTTTCCTTTACAAGAGACCCAGTACTTC. Protein: CASSFPLQETQYF.

The rearrangement links TRBV19 to TRBJ1-6; possibly TRBD1 for D (5 bases). The CDR3 loop spans 17 amino acids. The germline V gene has CDR1 LNHDA and CDR2 SQIVND (reference sequence). The germline V and J ends were trimmed by 9 bases and 0 bases, with 18 bases remaining between them. The CDR3 spells CASNRDLQSSYNSPLHF. CDR3 sequence (DNA): TGTGCCAGCAACCGGGACCTCCAGAGCTCCTATAATTCACCCCTCCACTTT.

This clonotype was seen ten or more times. This sequence joins TRBV6-1 and TRBJ2-7, with 13 bases identical to TRBD2. With 6 bases clipped from V and 4 bases from J, the junction kept 12 bases outside the gene matches. Germline-derived CDR1 and CDR2 are MNHNS and SASEGT. This CDR3 is built from 17 residues. The CDR3 protein is CASSRGTSGTSYYEQYF. In nucleotides, the CDR3 is TGTGCCAGCAGCCGAGGGACTAGCGGGACAAGTTATTACGAGCAGTACTTC.

Of note for this clonotype: A much larger clone differs from this one at a single base, so this may be a read error. The chain couples TRBV15 to TRBJ2-7, with 7 bases fitting TRBD1. The germline V gene has CDR1 LNHNV and CDR2 YYDKDF (reference sequence). This CDR3 region has 14 residues. As DNA, the CDR3 is TGTGCCACCAGCTTCCGGACAGGCTCCTACGGGCAGTACTTC. Translating gives CATSFRTGSYGQYF.

This clonotype has ten or more counts. The chain links TRBV19 to TRBJ1-5, with 9 bases lining up with TRBD1. V shed 2 bases, J shed 2 bases, and the junction held 4 bases outside the gene matches. Germline values: CDR1 LNHDA, CDR2 SQIVND (reference sequence). CDR3 length equals 16 residues. The CDR3 is CASSIRGQGGNQPQHF. In DNA form, the CDR3 reads TGTGCCAGTAGTATAAGGGGACAGGGCGGCAATCAGCCCCAGCATTTT.

This clonotype was counted at least ten times. This sequence joins TRBV20-1 and TRBJ2-3; 10 nucleotides match TRBD2. Germline V gene sequence: CDR1 DFQATT, CDR2 SNEGSKA (reference sequence). CDR3 size: 15 residues. The junction had 2 bases not matched to a gene; V was cut back by 0 bases and J by 2 bases. CDR3 residues: CSARDTSGATDTQYF. Written as DNA, the CDR3 is TGCAGTGCTAGAGATACTAGCGGGGCCACAGATACGCAGTATTTT.

The V gene is TRBV5-1, the J gene TRBJ1-2; 10 bases are shared with TRBD1. Trimming took 3 bases from V and 6 from J; bases not matched to a gene: 8. The germline gives CDR1 SGHRS, CDR2 YFSETQ. CDR3 length: 15 amino acids. This CDR3 reads CASSSSETGGDGYTF. CDR3 sequence (DNA): TGCGCCAGCAGCTCTTCCGAGACAGGGGGCGATGGCTACACCTTC. The whole variable domain, remainder taken from reference TRBV5-1 and TRBJ1-2, is KAGVTQTPRYLIKTRGQQVTLSCSPISGHRSVSWYQQTPGQGLQFLFEYFSETQRNKGNFPGRFSGRQFSNSRSEMNVSTLELGDSALYLCASSSSETGGDGYTFGSGTRLTVV.

This clonotype has only a few counts. The chain has TRBV29-1 and TRBJ2-7, with a tentative D call TRBD2 (5 bases). This CDR3 comprises 12 residues. Germline assignment: CDR1 SQVTM and CDR2 ANQGSEA. V was clipped by 7 bases and J by 3 bases, with 13 bases between them. In DNA, the CDR3 is TGCAGCGCCAAGGACTCGATCTACGAGCAGTACTTC. It encodes CSAKDSIYEQYF.

This clonotype was picked up many times. The V call is TRBV6-1, the J call TRBJ1-6; 7 bases are shared with TRBD1. V was pared by 9 bases and J by 0 bases, with 8 bases of the junction left unmatched. The CDR3 contains 16 residues. CDR1 MNHNS and CDR2 SASEGT come from the germline V gene. The CDR3 sequence is CARTPGQSSYNSPLHF. Here the CDR3 DNA reads TGTGCCAGGACCCCGGGACAGAGCTCCTATAATTCACCCCTCCACTTT.